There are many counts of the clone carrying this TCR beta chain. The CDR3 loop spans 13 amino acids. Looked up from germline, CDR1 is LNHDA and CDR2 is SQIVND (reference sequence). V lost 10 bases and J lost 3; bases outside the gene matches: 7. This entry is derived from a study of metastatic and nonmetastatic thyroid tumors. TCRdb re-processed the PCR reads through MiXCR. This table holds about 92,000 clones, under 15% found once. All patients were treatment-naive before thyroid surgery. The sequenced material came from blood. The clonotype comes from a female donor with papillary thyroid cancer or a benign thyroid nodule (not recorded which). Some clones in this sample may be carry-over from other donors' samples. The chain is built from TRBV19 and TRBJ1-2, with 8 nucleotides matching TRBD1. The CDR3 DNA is TGTGCCACAAAGACAGGGGCAGACTATGGCTACACCTTC. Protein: CATKTGADYGYTF.